Shown below are 9 T cell receptor beta chains from a single sample sequenced in a study of tumor-infiltrating lymphocytes in primary liver carcinoma. A constant-region primer primed TCR beta cDNA synthesis from about 530 ng of total RNA. Investigators got TCR beta libraries out of three nested multiplex PCR rounds, done with slightly modified ARM-PCR. TRBV1-TRBV30 forward primers paired with a C-beta reverse primer drove the first two PCR rounds, around 9 cycles each. TCRdb passed the multiplex PCR reads through MiXCR, listing each CDR3 protein once. Of about 44,000 distinct CDR3 sequences listed, 70% to 85% are singletons. Unsorted bulk tissue, about 18-32 mg of it, served as the source for co-extraction of RNA and DNA. Sample: liver tumor tissue from sampling region 3. The sample's subset: tumor region T3, left-lateral pole. Receptors were obtained from a man aged 35 to 55 with primary liver carcinoma and hepatitis B virus infection.

As regards this clonotype: The germline gene is not matched at one end of the junction; a read error may be the cause. The V call is TRBV14, the J call TRBJ2-1, with D uncertain. CDR3 size: 14 residues. Germline assignment: CDR1 SGHDN and CDR2 FVKESK. CDR3 coding DNA: TGTGCCAGCAGCCTGTTCCCCCGATGGAATGAGCAGCTCTTC. As protein: CASSLFPRWNEQLF.

Only a few counts were recorded for this clonotype. A read error may explain this, as a much larger clone is one base away. CDR3 nucleotides: TGTACCAGCAGCCCGACGGGCTTTGGGGGATCTGAAGCTTTCTTT. This encodes CTSSPTGFGGSEAFF. This chain links TRBV7-9 with TRBJ1-1; a weak D match, TRBD1 (5 bases). Germline CDR1 and CDR2: SEHNR and FQNEAQ (reference sequence). The CDR3 has 15 residues.

A note on this clonotype: The junction differs from germline at one of its ends, possibly a read error. The chain couples TRBV5-1 to TRBJ2-6, with TRBD1 as a possible D gene (5 bases). The germline gives CDR1 SGHRS, CDR2 YFSETQ. The CDR3 runs to 17 residues. In nucleotides, the CDR3 is TGCGCCAGCAGCTTGGCTCCCCATGGCTCTGGGGCCAACGTCCTGGCTTTC. This codes for CASSLAPHGSGANVLAF.

J is TRBJ2-5 and V is TRBV5-6, with 15 nucleotides matching TRBD2. The CDR3 sequence is 16 residues long. Germline V gives CDR1 SGHDT, CDR2 YYEEEE. Unmatched junction bases numbered 6, after V lost 3 bases and J lost 6 bases. This CDR3 is CASSSGGTSGRKTQYF. CDR3 sequence (DNA): TGTGCCAGCAGCTCAGGTGGGACTAGCGGGAGGAAGACCCAGTACTTC.

The table lists this clonotype with many counts. This rearrangement joins TRBV6-1 to TRBJ1-6; unclear D gene. This CDR3 comprises 13 residues. Germline V CDR1 and CDR2: MNHNS, SASEGT. The germline V and J ends were trimmed by 6 bases and 4 bases, with 7 bases remaining between them. CDR3 in amino acids: CASSMDYNSPLHF. The DNA for the CDR3 is TGTGCCAGCAGCATGGATTATAATTCACCCCTCCACTTT.

In nucleotides, the CDR3 is TGCGCCAGCAGCCAAGGGCCTGTGACAGGGGCACAAGAACTGTTTTTT. Protein: CASSQGPVTGAQELFF. This chain links TRBV4-1 with TRBJ1-4, with TRBD1 matching 8 bases. The germline gives CDR1 MGHRA, CDR2 YSYEKL. Losses at the gene ends were 1 base for V and 12 bases for J; bases not matched to a gene: 13. The CDR3 length is 16 residues.

About this clonotype itself: The CDR3 does not close with the conserved phenylalanine or tryptophan, likely indicating a read error. The limits of the CDR3 on the DNA are not certain, so only TCRdb's listed CDR3 is given. The V and J genes are TRBV5-4 and TRBJ2-1; TRBD2 is the table's D call and was not checked against the DNA. From germline, CDR1 is SGHNT and CDR2 YYREEE (reference sequence). The CDR3 has 14 amino acids, counting both end residues. The CDR3 here is CASSGGLAGDEHFL.

On this clonotype: Possible read error: a much larger clone is one base away. The gene calls are TRBV5-5 and TRBJ2-7; D remains ambiguous. The length of the CDR3 is 12 residues. Germline V lookup: CDR1 SGHKS, CDR2 YYEKEE (reference sequence). Here the CDR3 DNA reads TGTGTCAGCAGCTTGGCCGAAAGTGAGCAGTACTTC. Translated, it gives CVSSLAESEQYF.

This clonotype showed up just once. The junction departs from germline at one end; a sequencing error may be responsible. The chain recombines TRBV14 with TRBJ2-3; 11 bases match TRBD2. CDR1 and CDR2 from the germline V gene are SGHDN and FVKESK. The CDR3 totals 15 residues. CDR3 protein: CTSSQETSGIDTQYF. CDR3 DNA sequence: TGTACCAGCAGCCAAGAGACTAGCGGGATAGATACGCAGTATTTT.